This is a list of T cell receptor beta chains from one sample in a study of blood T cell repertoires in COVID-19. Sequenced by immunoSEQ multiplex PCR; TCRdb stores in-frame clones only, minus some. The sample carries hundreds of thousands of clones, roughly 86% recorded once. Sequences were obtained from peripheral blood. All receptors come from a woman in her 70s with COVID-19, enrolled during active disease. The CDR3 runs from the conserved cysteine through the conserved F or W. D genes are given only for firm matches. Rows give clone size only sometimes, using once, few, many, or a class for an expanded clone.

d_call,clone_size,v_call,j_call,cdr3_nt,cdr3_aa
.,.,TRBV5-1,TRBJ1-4,TGCGCCAGCAGCTCCCGGGGGACGGAGGCAACTAATGAAAAACTGTTTTTT,CASSSRGTEATNEKLFF
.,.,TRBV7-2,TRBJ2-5,TGTGCCAGCAGCGCAGACTATCAGGAGACCCAGTACTTC,CASSADYQETQYF
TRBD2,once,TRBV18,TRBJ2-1,TGTGCCAGCTCGACCGGGGGGGGAAGCTCCTACAATGAGCAGTTCTTC,CASSTGGGSSYNEQFF
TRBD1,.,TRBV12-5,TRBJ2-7,TGTGCTAGTGGTTTGGATTTAGGGCAGGGGGAAGGAAGCGAGCAGTACTTC,CASGLDLGQGEGSEQYF
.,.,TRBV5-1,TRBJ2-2,TGCGCCAGCAGCTCTGCCAGGGTAAACACCGGGGAGCTGTTTTTT,CASSSARVNTGELFF
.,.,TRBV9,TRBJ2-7,TGTGCCAGCAGCGTAGACCCGGACAGCGAGCAGTACTTC,CASSVDPDSEQYF
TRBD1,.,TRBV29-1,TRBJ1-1,TGCAGCGTTGTAGGGGCCAACAGGGGAGCTGAAGCTTTCTTT,CSVVGANRGAEAFF
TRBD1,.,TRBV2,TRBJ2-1,TGTGCCAGCAGTGAGGGGGACAGTCTAGTCTCCTACAATGAGCAGTTCTTC,CASSEGDSLVSYNEQFF
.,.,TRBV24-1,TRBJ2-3,TGTGCCACCAGTGATTTGGGACAGAGCACAGATACGCAGTATTTT,CATSDLGQSTDTQYF
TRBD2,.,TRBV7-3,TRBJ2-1,TGTGCCAGCAGCTCCCAACCGAGCGGGGGGGCGTCTAACGAGCAGTTCTTC,CASSSQPSGGASNEQFF
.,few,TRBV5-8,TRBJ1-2,TGTGCCTCAACAGGAACTAACTATGGCTACACCTTC,CASTGTNYGYTF
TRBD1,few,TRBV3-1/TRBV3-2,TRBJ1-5,TGTGCCAGCAGCCTGGACAGGGTTAATCAGCCCCAGCATTTT,CASSLDRVNQPQHF
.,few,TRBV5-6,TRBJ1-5,TGTGCCAGCAGCTCCTCGGGCCCCGACAGGCGGCCCCAGCATTTT,CASSSSGPDRRPQHF
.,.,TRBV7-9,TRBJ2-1,TGTGCCAGCAGCCCACCTAGCGAAAGCTCCTACAATGAGCAGTTCTTC,CASSPPSESSYNEQFF
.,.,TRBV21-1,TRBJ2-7,TGTGCCAGCAGCAAGCGGGGGACAGGGGGCGACAAAGCCTACGAGCAGTACTTC,CASSKRGTGGDKAYEQYF
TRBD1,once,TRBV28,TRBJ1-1,TGTGCCAGCAGAGATTCAGGGGGCCGAATGAGCACTGAAGCTTTCTTT,CASRDSGGRMSTEAFF